This entry lists 7 T cell receptor beta chains sequenced from one sample in a study of blood T cell repertoires in COVID-19. This table comes from immunoSEQ multiplex PCR, and its TCRdb copy is limited to in-frame clones, with some not included. The sample yields about 230,000 clones, about four fifths seen once. The source material was peripheral blood. All receptors come from a man in his forties or fifties with active or convalescent COVID-19.

A few counts support this clone. The chain links TRBV28 to TRBJ2-2, with 8 bases lining up with TRBD2. Germline V gene lookup returns CDR1 MDHEN and CDR2 SYDVKM. V was pared by 5 bases and J by 3 bases, with 11 bases of the junction left unmatched. CDR3 length: 17 amino acids. The CDR3 loop is CASSEIAGGADTGELFF. The DNA of the CDR3 is TGTGCCAGCAGTGAAATTGCCGGGGGGGCTGACACCGGGGAGCTGTTTTTT.

The chain employs TRBV10-3 and TRBJ2-2; 10 bases are a match to TRBD1. CDR1 ENHRY and CDR2 SYGVKD come from the germline V gene. The V gene end was trimmed by 2 bases and the J gene end by 6 bases; junction bases not matched to a gene: 3. This CDR3 region has 15 residues. As DNA, the CDR3 is TGTGCCATCAGTGAGAGACAGGGGGCCTCCGGGGAGCTGTTTTTT. Encoded protein: CAISERQGASGELFF.

This sequence joins TRBV19 and TRBJ2-5; TRBD1 aligns across 7 bases. Germline-derived CDR1 and CDR2 are LNHDA and SQIVND (reference sequence). The J segment lost 6 bases and the V segment lost 4 bases, leaving 5 bases of the junction unmatched. CDR3 length: 13 residues. Here the CDR3 DNA reads TGTGCCAGTAGTAAAACAGGGGTGCAGACCCAGTACTTC. As protein: CASSKTGVQTQYF.

The chain employs TRBV5-4 and TRBJ2-1; possible D gene TRBD1, 5 bases. Germline V gives CDR1 SGHNT, CDR2 YYREEE (reference sequence). V lost 4 bases and J 2 bases, leaving 16 bases between the germline ends. This CDR3 comprises 16 residues. CDR3 amino acids: CASSLDMGRAYNEQFF. For the CDR3, the DNA is TGTGCCAGCAGCCTGGACATGGGCAGGGCCTACAATGAGCAGTTCTTC.

J is TRBJ2-1 and V is TRBV19; 10 bases line up with TRBD1. V dropped 5 bases and J dropped 4; count of bases not matched to a gene: 5. This CDR3 has 15 residues. Germline CDR1 and CDR2: LNHDA and SQIVND (reference sequence). CDR3 sequence (DNA): TGTGCCAGTAGTTACCGGGACAGGGGTTACAATGAGCAGTTCTTC. It encodes CASSYRDRGYNEQFF. Full variable domain (missing parts from reference TRBV19 and TRBJ2-1): DGGITQSPKYLFRKEGQNVTLSCEQNLNHDAMYWYRQDPGQGLRLIYYSQIVNDFQKGDIAEGYSVSREKKESFPLTVTSAQKNPTAFYLCASSYRDRGYNEQFFGPGTRLTVL.

This clone was counted between two and nine times. The rearrangement links TRBV2 to TRBJ1-1; D is undetermined. The ends were cut back, 7 bases at V and 3 bases at J, with 12 bases in the middle. Germline V lookup: CDR1 SNHLY, CDR2 FYNNEI. CDR3 length: 13 amino acids. The CDR3: CASIKVRDTEAFF. The CDR3 bases are TGTGCCAGCATTAAGGTCCGGGACACTGAAGCTTTCTTT.

The rearrangement links TRBV25-1 to TRBJ1-1, with D maybe TRBD1 (5 bases). V was pared by 3 bases and J by 3 bases, with 14 bases between. The CDR3 runs 15 residues. Germline CDR1 is MGHDK and CDR2 is SYGVNS. The CDR3 DNA sequence: TGTGCCAGCAGTGATTGGGCAGGGAGGGACACTGAAGCTTTCTTT. This codes for CASSDWAGRDTEAFF. The variable domain in full, with the rest retrieved from reference TRBV25-1 and TRBJ1-1, is EADIYQTPRYLVIGTGKKITLECSQTMGHDKMYWYQQDPGMELHLIHYSYGVNSTEKGDLSSESTVSRIRTEHFPLTLESARPSHTSQYLCASSDWAGRDTEAFFGQGTRLTVV.